The 25 T cell receptor beta chains listed next were all sequenced from one sample in a study of T cell repertoires in cytomegalovirus infection. One entry per CDR3 protein results from TCRdb running MiXCR on the reads. This sample has a few hundred thousand distinct CDR3 sequences; more than 8% occur once, and the top ten carry approximately 4.7%. The sample consisted of PBMCs. These receptors all come from a human donor in good health (CMV status not recorded). Some clones in this sample may be carry-over from other donors' samples.

The J gene is TRBJ2-3, the V gene TRBV6-8; 9 bases match TRBD1. In germline, CDR1 is MNHGY, CDR2 SAAAGT. CDR3 length: 13 amino acids. V was clipped by 8 bases and J by 4 bases; unmatched bases: 4. The CDR3 is CASGTGRADTQYF. CDR3 DNA sequence: TGTGCCAGCGGGACAGGGAGGGCAGATACGCAGTATTTT.

This sequence joins TRBV4-3 and TRBJ1-1; D gene ambiguous. The ends were cut back, 2 bases at V and 14 bases at J, with 18 bases in the middle. Germline V gives CDR1 LGHNA, CDR2 YSLEER. The length of the CDR3 is 13 residues. CDR3 sequence: CASSQKRSTPRFF. The DNA of the CDR3 is TGCGCCAGCAGCCAAAAACGAAGCACGCCCCGGTTCTTT.

This clonotype was counted many times. The chain links TRBV7-9 to TRBJ1-1, with a tentative D call TRBD1 (5 bases). Germline loops: CDR1 SEHNR, CDR2 FQNEAQ (reference sequence). The CDR3 sequence is 19 residues long. The V gene lost 5 bases and the J gene lost 0 bases, with 25 bases spanning the gap. The chain's CDR3 is CASSNAKRDGRTLNTEAFF. The CDR3 nucleotides read TGTGCCAGCAGCAACGCTAAACGGGACGGTCGAACTTTGAACACTGAAGCTTTCTTT.

This clonotype was counted many times. The chain recombines TRBV7-2 with TRBJ1-4; 11 nucleotides line up with TRBD1. This CDR3 region has 15 residues. With V trimmed by 5 bases and J by 8 bases, 7 bases remained unmatched. Germline V lookup: CDR1 SGHTA, CDR2 FQGNSA. CDR3 coding DNA: TGTGCCAGCAGCCCGGACAGGGGGCGACGGGAAAAACTGTTTTTT. Translating gives CASSPDRGRREKLFF.

This clonotype was seen many times. The CDR3 sequence is CASSWARGASNEKLFF. CDR3 coding DNA: TGTGCCAGCAGCTGGGCAAGGGGGGCCTCTAATGAAAAACTGTTTTTT. V usage is TRBV7-2 and J usage is TRBJ1-4; the D gene is possibly TRBD1 (6 bases). Germline values: CDR1 SGHTA, CDR2 FQGNSA. V gave up 4 bases and J gave up 3 bases, with 15 bases separating them. The CDR3 covers 16 residues.

The sample holds many counts of this clonotype. The V and J genes are TRBV7-2 and TRBJ1-2; D gene uncertain. CDR1 is SGHTA and CDR2 is FQGNSA in the germline V gene. The CDR3 contains 14 residues. Trimming cost V 1 base and J 2 bases, with 8 bases left between them. The CDR3 protein is CASSLVTVNYGYTF. CDR3 in DNA: TGTGCCAGCAGCTTAGTCACTGTGAACTATGGCTACACCTTC.

The sample holds a few counts of this clonotype. V gene TRBV7-9 combines with J gene TRBJ2-5, with TRBD1 identical over 9 bases. Germline loops: CDR1 SEHNR, CDR2 FQNEAQ (reference sequence). This CDR3 contains 15 residues. V shed 5 bases and J 5 bases; nucleotides not matched to a gene: 9. Here the CDR3 reads CASSLGGQGSETQYF. Here the CDR3 DNA reads TGTGCCAGCAGCCTGGGCGGACAGGGGTCGGAGACCCAGTACTTC.

V and J are TRBV12-3 or TRBV12-4 and TRBJ1-1, with a tentative D call TRBD1 (5 bases). The CDR3 contains 14 residues. The V and J ends lost 6 bases and 4 bases respectively, with 15 bases between them. The CDR3 nucleotides are TGTGCCAGCAGCCTAAGGGGTTTCGGCACTGAAGCTTTCTTT. Protein: CASSLRGFGTEAFF.

This clonotype was found many times. This sequence joins TRBV10-3 and TRBJ1-2, with 9 bases fitting TRBD1. This CDR3 comprises 15 residues. Per the germline V gene, CDR1 is ENHRY and CDR2 is SYGVKD. The junction had 6 bases not matched to a gene; V was cut back by 4 bases and J by 3 bases. The CDR3 is CAISAGTGYDYGYTF. DNA of the CDR3: TGTGCCATCAGTGCCGGGACAGGGTACGACTATGGCTACACCTTC.

This sequence joins TRBV19 and TRBJ2-1, with 12 positions matching TRBD2. The CDR3 extends over 15 amino acids. CDR1 is LNHDA, CDR2 SQIVND, per germline (reference sequence). V gave up 2 bases and J gave up 6 bases; unmatched junction bases: 2. CDR3 in amino acids: CASSILTSGSNEQFF. DNA of the CDR3: TGTGCCAGTAGTATATTGACTAGCGGGAGCAATGAGCAGTTCTTC.

This clonotype has ten or more counts. J is TRBJ1-1 and V is TRBV7-2, with D perhaps TRBD1 (6 bases). V was cut by 5 bases and J by 3 bases, with 13 bases left in between. CDR1 is SGHTA, CDR2 FQGNSA, per germline. The CDR3 runs 14 residues. CDR3 bases: TGTGCCAGCAGCAAGGACAGTAGCCACACTGAAGCTTTCTTT. Protein product: CASSKDSSHTEAFF.

This clonotype was detected a few times. The chain employs TRBV20-1 and TRBJ2-1; 9 positions match TRBD2. Trimming took 5 bases from V and 3 from J; bases not matched to a gene: 8. CDR3 length equals 15 residues. CDR1 and CDR2 (germline): DFQATT, SNEGSKA (reference sequence). DNA of the CDR3: TGCAGTGCTGCTAATAGCGGGAGTGTCTACAATGAGCAGTTCTTC. As protein: CSAANSGSVYNEQFF.

This clonotype came up a few times. The chain combines TRBV7-7 with TRBJ2-7; 8 bases agree with TRBD2. This CDR3 comprises 14 residues. Germline CDR1 SSHAT, CDR2 FNYEAQ (reference sequence). Trimming cost V 4 bases and J 2 bases; bases outside gene matches: 4. Here the CDR3 reads CASSSRAGAYEQYF. In DNA form, the CDR3 reads TGTGCCAGCAGCTCTCGAGCGGGGGCCTACGAGCAGTACTTC.

The rearrangement uses TRBV12-5 and TRBJ1-4; D is uncertain. V lost 6 bases to trimming and J lost 8 bases, with 19 bases between them. Germline V gives CDR1 LGHNT, CDR2 FRNRAP. This CDR3 is built from 15 residues. In DNA, the CDR3 is TGTGCTAGTGGGGAACCGGGAGCCCATCGGGAAAAACTGTTTTTT. Translation: CASGEPGAHREKLFF.

The rearrangement uses TRBV7-2 and TRBJ2-5, with TRBD2 matching over 8 bases. There are 12 residues in the CDR3. J lost 13 bases, V lost 1 base, and 5 bases had no gene match. CDR1 and CDR2 (germline): SGHTA, FQGNSA. As DNA, the CDR3 is TGTGCCAGCAGCTTAGATAGCGGGAAAGGGTACTTC. Translating gives CASSLDSGKGYF.

This clonotype was seen ten or more times. The rearrangement uses TRBV10-3 and TRBJ2-3; D tentatively reads TRBD1 or TRBD2 (5 bases each). V lost 2 bases to trimming and J lost 6 bases, with 21 bases between them. CDR1 ENHRY and CDR2 SYGVKD come from the germline V gene. The CDR3 runs 17 residues. The CDR3 region is CAISEPTSGRQGDTQYF. DNA for the CDR3: TGTGCCATCAGTGAGCCCACTTCGGGACGCCAGGGCGATACGCAGTATTTT.

This clonotype appeared a few times. The rearrangement uses TRBV4-3 and TRBJ1-1; 8 nucleotides match TRBD1. CDR3 length: 18 residues. V dropped 4 bases and J dropped 6; count of bases not matched to a gene: 19. Germline lookup yields CDR1 LGHNA and CDR2 YSLEER. CDR3 nucleotides: TGCGCCAGCAGCCCCTCTAAGACAAGGACAGGGAAAGGAGCTGAAGCTTTCTTT. Its protein is CASSPSKTRTGKGAEAFF.

V is TRBV19 and J is TRBJ2-1; 10 bases align to TRBD1. The CDR3 spans 15 residues. V shed 3 bases and J 5 bases; nucleotides not matched to a gene: 4. CDR1 and CDR2 (germline): LNHDA, SQIVND (reference sequence). For the CDR3, the DNA is TGTGCCAGTAGTATCTGGACAGGGGGGAACAATGAGCAGTTCTTC. Translation: CASSIWTGGNNEQFF.

The table lists this clonotype with many counts. The rearrangement joins TRBV7-2 to TRBJ2-5; tentative D call: TRBD1 (5 bases). The CDR3 runs 14 residues. CDR1 and CDR2 (germline): SGHTA, FQGNSA. Trimming removed 3 bases from V and 1 base from J, with 9 bases in between. Here the CDR3 reads CASSLAGLQETQYF. The DNA of the CDR3 is TGTGCCAGCAGCTTGGCAGGGCTCCAAGAGACCCAGTACTTC.

This clonotype was detected many times. The chain couples TRBV7-2 to TRBJ2-4; tentative D call: TRBD2 (6 bases). Looked up from germline, CDR1 is SGHTA and CDR2 is FQGNSA. The CDR3 runs 14 residues. Trimming cost V 6 bases and J 7 bases, with 16 bases left between them. CDR3 in amino acids: CASRPSGPGNIQYF. For the CDR3, the DNA is TGTGCCAGCAGACCGAGCGGGCCCGGGAACATTCAGTACTTC.

This clonotype was seen a handful of times. The V and J genes are TRBV20-1 and TRBJ2-1; D perhaps matches TRBD1 (6 bases). The germline V gene encodes CDR1 DFQATT and CDR2 SNEGSKA (reference sequence). V lost 8 bases to trimming and J lost 2 bases, with 13 bases between them. This CDR3 comprises 13 residues. The CDR3 spells CSTMDSPYNEQFF. The CDR3 region has the DNA TGCAGTACGATGGACAGTCCCTACAATGAGCAGTTCTTC.

This clonotype was counted many times. The rearrangement uses TRBV7-3 and TRBJ1-5, with D unresolved. V was shortened by 0 bases and J by 6 bases, with 6 bases between the two germline ends. The CDR3 is 13 amino acids. Germline loops: CDR1 SGHTA, CDR2 FQGTGA. Here the CDR3 reads CASSLTGGQPQHF. CDR3 in DNA: TGTGCCAGCAGCTTAACGGGCGGTCAGCCCCAGCATTTT.

The rearrangement uses TRBV18 and TRBJ2-2; no definite D call. V was shortened by 3 bases and J by 4 bases, with 9 bases between the two germline ends. CDR3 length: 14 residues. Germline CDR1 reads KGHSH; CDR2 reads LQKENI. The CDR3: CASSPKDGTGELFF. CDR3 nucleotides: TGTGCCAGCTCACCCAAGGACGGCACCGGGGAGCTGTTTTTT.

This clonotype was counted many times. This sequence joins TRBV12-3 or TRBV12-4 and TRBJ1-2; 7 positions match TRBD1. V dropped 6 bases and J dropped 8; count of bases not matched to a gene: 15. This CDR3 spans 15 amino acids. CDR3 sequence reads: CASSPNRQGGNGYTF. The CDR3 coding sequence is TGTGCCAGCAGCCCCAATCGTCAGGGGGGTAACGGCTACACCTTC.

In this sample, this clonotype turned up many times. The chain has TRBV6-1 and TRBJ1-1; 8 nucleotides align to TRBD1. Per germline, CDR1 MNHNS and CDR2 SASEGT. After removal of 5 bases from V and 5 bases from J, the junction contained 10 bases not matched to a gene. The CDR3 consists of 15 residues. The CDR3 sequence is CASSLTGAGGTEAFF. CDR3 DNA sequence: TGTGCCAGCAGTCTGACAGGGGCGGGAGGTACTGAAGCTTTCTTT.